This T cell receptor beta chain was captured by sequencing in a study of cytomegalovirus exposure and HLA in healthy donors. The junction had 10 bases not matched to a gene; V was cut back by 6 bases and J by 7 bases. There are 15 residues in the CDR3. The germline V gene has CDR1 MDHEN and CDR2 SYDVKM. This PCR relied on a set of 60 Vbeta primers and 13 Jbeta primers. TCRdb keeps only in-frame clones here, not all; method: immunoSEQ multiplex PCR. This table holds about 110,000 clones, under 80% found once. Sequenced input: PBMCs. The chain uses TRBV28 and TRBJ1-4, with 8 bases identical to TRBD1. This receptor was identified in a man aged 60 to 75 in good health and CMV-seronegative. The CDR3 nucleotides read TGTGCCAGCAGACCTAGACAGGGGACGGTTGAAAAACTGTTTTTT. This translates into CASRPRQGTVEKLFF.